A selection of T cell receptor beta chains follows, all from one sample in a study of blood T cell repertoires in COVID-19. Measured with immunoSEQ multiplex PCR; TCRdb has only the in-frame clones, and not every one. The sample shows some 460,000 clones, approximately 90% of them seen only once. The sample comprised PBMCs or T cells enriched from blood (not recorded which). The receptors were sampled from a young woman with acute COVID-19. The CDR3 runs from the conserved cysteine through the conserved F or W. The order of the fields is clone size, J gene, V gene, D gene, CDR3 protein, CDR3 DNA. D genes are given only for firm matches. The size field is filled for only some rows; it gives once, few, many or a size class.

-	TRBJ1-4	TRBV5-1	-	CASSVGTKLGASSEKLFF	TGCGCCAGCAGCGTGGGAACCAAGTTGGGCGCCTCCTCTGAAAAACTGTTTTTT
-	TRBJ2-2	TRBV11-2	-	CASSLTAAAANTGELFF	TGTGCCAGCAGCTTAACCGCGGCAGCCGCGAACACCGGGGAGCTGTTTTTT
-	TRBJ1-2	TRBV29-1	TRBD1	CSVERGGDGYTF	TGCAGCGTTGAGAGAGGGGGCGATGGCTACACCTTC
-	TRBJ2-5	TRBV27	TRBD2	CASSSGTPGLADQETQYF	TGTGCCAGCAGTAGCGGGACACCGGGACTAGCGGATCAAGAGACCCAGTACTTC
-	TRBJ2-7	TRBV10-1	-	CASSDDGSYEQYF	TGCGCCAGCAGTGATGACGGGTCCTACGAGCAGTACTTC
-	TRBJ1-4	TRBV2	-	CASRASEAREKLFF	TGTGCCAGCAGGGCCTCGGAGGCACGGGAAAAACTGTTTTTT
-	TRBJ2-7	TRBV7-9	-	CASSLIGHENYEQYF	TGTGCCAGCAGCTTAATAGGACATGAAAACTACGAGCAGTACTTC
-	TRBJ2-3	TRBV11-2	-	CASSFLRGLLTSTDTQYF	TGTGCCAGCAGCTTCTTGCGGGGATTGCTTACTAGCACAGATACGCAGTATTTT
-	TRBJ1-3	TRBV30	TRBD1	CAWTKGQNVNTIYF	TGTGCCTGGACGAAGGGACAGAATGTTAACACCATATATTTT
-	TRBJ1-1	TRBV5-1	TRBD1	CASSLAKSTGIVSPTNTEAFF	TGCGCCAGCAGCTTGGCCAAGTCGACAGGGATTGTATCCCCGACGAACACTGAAGCTTTCTTT
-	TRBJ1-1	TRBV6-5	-	CASSLSFSNTEAFF	TGTGCCAGCAGCCTCTCGTTCTCGAACACTGAAGCTTTCTTT
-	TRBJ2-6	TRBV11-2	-	CASGQANVLTF	TGTGCCAGCGGCCAGGCCAACGTCCTGACTTTC
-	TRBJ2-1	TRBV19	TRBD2	CASSISAGENEQFF	TGTGCCAGTAGTATCTCAGCGGGAGAGAATGAGCAGTTCTTC
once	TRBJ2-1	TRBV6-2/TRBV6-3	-	CASSYFGLVWNEQFF	TGTGCCAGCAGTTACTTCGGGTTGGTTTGGAATGAGCAGTTCTTC
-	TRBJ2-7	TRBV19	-	CASSRNAGSYEQYF	TGTGCCAGTAGTCGCAACGCAGGGTCCTACGAGCAGTACTTC
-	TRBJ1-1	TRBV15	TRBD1	CATSTGQGDTEAFF	TGTGCCACCAGCACGGGACAGGGAGACACTGAAGCTTTCTTT
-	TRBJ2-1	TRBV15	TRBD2	CATSNRKAGGSSYNEQFF	TGTGCCACCAGCAACAGGAAAGCGGGGGGGAGCTCCTACAATGAGCAGTTCTTC
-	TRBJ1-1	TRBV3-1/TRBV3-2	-	CASSRVLENTEAFF	TGTGCCAGCAGTCGGGTCTTAGAAAACACTGAAGCTTTCTTT
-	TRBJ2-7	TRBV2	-	CASSDGEQYF	TGTGCCAGCAGTGACGGGGAGCAGTACTTC
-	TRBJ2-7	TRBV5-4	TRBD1	CASSLQTGTRLYEQYF	TGTGCCAGCAGCTTGCAGACAGGGACGAGGCTTTACGAGCAGTACTTC
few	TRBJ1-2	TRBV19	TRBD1	CASSKGQGGGYTF	TGTGCCAGTAGTAAAGGACAGGGCGGGGGCTACACCTTC
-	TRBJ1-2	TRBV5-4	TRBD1	CASSSTVDRGDGYTF	TGTGCCAGCAGCTCCACCGTCGACAGGGGCGATGGCTACACCTTC
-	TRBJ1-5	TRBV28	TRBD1	CASSPQGADQPQHF	TGTGCCAGCAGTCCACAGGGGGCTGATCAGCCCCAGCATTTT
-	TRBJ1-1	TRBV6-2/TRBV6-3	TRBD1	CASSYPGTGSRSEAFF	TGTGCCAGCAGTTACCCCGGGACAGGGTCTCGTTCTGAAGCTTTCTTT
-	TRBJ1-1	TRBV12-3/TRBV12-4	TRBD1	CASKGQGIPEAFF	TGTGCCAGCAAGGGACAGGGGATCCCTGAAGCTTTCTTT
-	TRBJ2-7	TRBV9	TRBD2	CASSDRTSGSAEQYF	TGTGCCAGCAGCGACCGAACTAGCGGGAGCGCCGAGCAGTACTTC
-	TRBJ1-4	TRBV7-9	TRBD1	CASSLQGAAEKLFF	TGTGCCAGCAGCTTACAGGGGGCGGCTGAAAAACTGTTTTTT
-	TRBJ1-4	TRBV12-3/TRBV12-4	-	CASSLSLNEKLFF	TGTGCCAGCAGTTTAAGCCTTAATGAAAAACTGTTTTTT
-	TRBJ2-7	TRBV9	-	CASSPDRLRYEQYF	TGTGCCAGCAGCCCAGACCGACTAAGATACGAGCAGTACTTC
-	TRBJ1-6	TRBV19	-	CASRTDDNSPLHF	TGTGCCAGTCGGACAGACGATAATTCACCCCTCCACTTT
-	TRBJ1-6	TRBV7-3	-	CASRQSSYNSPLHF	TGTGCCAGTAGACAGAGCTCCTATAATTCACCCCTCCACTTT
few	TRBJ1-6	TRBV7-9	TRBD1	CASSLHAGTGNSPLHF	TGTGCCAGCAGCTTACACGCCGGGACAGGGAATTCACCCCTCCACTTT
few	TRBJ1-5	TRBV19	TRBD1	CASSLQGIAPQHF	TGTGCCAGTAGTCTACAGGGGATTGCGCCCCAGCATTTT
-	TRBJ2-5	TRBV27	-	CASSRTANQETQYF	TGTGCCAGCAGTCGTACAGCTAATCAAGAGACCCAGTACTTC
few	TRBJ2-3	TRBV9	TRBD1	CASSVRASFERQGPDTQYF	TGTGCCAGCAGCGTACGGGCGTCGTTTGAACGACAGGGGCCAGATACGCAGTATTTT
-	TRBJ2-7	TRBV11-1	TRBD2	CASSLPAGASYEQYF	TGTGCCAGCAGCCTACCAGCGGGGGCGTCCTACGAGCAGTACTTC
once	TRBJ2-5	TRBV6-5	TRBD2	CASSHLASGTETQYF	TGTGCCAGCAGTCACCTGGCTAGCGGGACAGAGACCCAGTACTTC